The clone carrying this T cell receptor (beta chain) has a count of ten or more. Its antigen is not identified. This sample was taken from a study of CD8 T cells in ankylosing spondylitis. Notes on the study in general: Earlier literature documents some of the motif variants in reactive arthritis synovial fluid and blood.

Construction of TCR beta libraries was performed using quantitative 5'-RACE with molecular barcodes. A single record per CDR3 protein comes from TCRdb applying MiXCR to the 5' RACE reads. The sample yields 180,000 or so distinct CDR3 sequences, approximately 10% seen once. The V and J ends lost 5 bases and 6 bases, in that order; junction bases with no gene match: 12. This CDR3 spans 16 amino acids. This receptor was obtained from a male donor with ankylosing spondylitis or in good health (not recorded which). The rearrangement links TRBV12-3 or TRBV12-4 to TRBJ2-5; 10 nucleotides match TRBD2. Material for sequencing was blood, either unsorted or a sorted T cell fraction (not recorded which). The CDR3: CASSPGSSGSTKTQYF. CDR3 sequence (DNA): TGTGCCAGCAGTCCCGGCTCTAGCGGGAGTACGAAGACCCAGTACTTC.